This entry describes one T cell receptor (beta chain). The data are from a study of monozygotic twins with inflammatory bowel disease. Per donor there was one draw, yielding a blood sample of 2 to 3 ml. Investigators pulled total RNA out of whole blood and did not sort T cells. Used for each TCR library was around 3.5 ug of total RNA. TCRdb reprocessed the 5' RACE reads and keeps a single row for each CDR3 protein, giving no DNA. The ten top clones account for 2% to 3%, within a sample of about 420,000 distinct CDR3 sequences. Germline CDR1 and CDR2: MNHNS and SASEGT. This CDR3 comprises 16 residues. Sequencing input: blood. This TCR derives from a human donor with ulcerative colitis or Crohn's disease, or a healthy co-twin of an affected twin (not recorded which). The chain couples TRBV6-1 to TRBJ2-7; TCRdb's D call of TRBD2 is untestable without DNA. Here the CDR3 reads CASSRRSGRAPYEQYF.